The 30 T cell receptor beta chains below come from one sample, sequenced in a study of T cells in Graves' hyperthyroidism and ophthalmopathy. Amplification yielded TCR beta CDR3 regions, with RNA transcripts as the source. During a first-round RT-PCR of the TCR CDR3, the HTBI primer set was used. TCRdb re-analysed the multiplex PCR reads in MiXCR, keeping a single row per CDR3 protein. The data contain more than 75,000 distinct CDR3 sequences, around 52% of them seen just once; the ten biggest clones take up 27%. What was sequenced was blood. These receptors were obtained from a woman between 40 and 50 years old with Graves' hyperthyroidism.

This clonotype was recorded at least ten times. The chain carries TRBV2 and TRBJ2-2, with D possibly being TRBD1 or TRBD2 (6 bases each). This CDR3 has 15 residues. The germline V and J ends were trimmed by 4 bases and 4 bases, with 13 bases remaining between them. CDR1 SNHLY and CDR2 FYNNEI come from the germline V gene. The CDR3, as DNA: TGTGCCAGCAGTGGAAGGGGGGTGGTCACCGGGGAGCTGTTTTTT. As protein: CASSGRGVVTGELFF.

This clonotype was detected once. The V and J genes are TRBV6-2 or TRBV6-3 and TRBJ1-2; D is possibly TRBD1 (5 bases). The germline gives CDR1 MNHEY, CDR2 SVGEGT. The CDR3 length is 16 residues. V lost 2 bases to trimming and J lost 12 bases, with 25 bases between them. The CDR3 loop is CASSYVGGSLASRDTF. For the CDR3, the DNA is TGTGCCAGCAGTTACGTCGGGGGGAGCCTCGCCTCCCGCGACACCTTC.

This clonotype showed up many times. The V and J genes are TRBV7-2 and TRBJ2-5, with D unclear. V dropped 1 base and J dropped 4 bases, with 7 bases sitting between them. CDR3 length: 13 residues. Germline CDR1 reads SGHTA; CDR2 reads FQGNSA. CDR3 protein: CASSLVPGETQYF. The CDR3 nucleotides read TGTGCCAGCAGCTTAGTGCCAGGAGAGACCCAGTACTTC.

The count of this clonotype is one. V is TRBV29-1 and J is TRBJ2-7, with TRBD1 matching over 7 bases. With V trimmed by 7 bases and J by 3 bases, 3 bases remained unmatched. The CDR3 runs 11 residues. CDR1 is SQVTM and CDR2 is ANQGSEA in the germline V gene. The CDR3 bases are TGCAGCGGGGGACAGTTCTACGAGCAGTACTTC. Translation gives CSGGQFYEQYF.

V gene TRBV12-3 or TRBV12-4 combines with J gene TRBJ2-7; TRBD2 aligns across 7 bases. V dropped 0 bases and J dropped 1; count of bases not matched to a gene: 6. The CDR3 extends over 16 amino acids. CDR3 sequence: CASSLAPLAQSYEQYF. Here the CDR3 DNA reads TGTGCCAGCAGTTTAGCCCCACTAGCGCAATCCTACGAGCAGTACTTC.

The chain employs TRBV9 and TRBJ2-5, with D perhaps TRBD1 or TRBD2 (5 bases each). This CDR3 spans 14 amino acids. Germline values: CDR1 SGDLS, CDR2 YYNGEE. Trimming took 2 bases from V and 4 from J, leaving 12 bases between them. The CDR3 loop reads CASSVGPLPETQYF. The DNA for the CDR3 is TGTGCCAGCAGCGTGGGACCCCTACCAGAGACCCAGTACTTC.

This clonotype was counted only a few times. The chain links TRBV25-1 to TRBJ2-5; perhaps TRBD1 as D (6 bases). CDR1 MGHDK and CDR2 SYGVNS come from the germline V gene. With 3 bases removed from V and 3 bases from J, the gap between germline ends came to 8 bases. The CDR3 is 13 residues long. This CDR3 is CASSDHREETQYF. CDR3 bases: TGTGCCAGCAGTGACCACAGGGAAGAGACCCAGTACTTC.

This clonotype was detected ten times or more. The CDR3 nucleotides are TGTGCCAGCAGCCCCGATGCTAGCACAGATACGCAGTATTTT. Its protein product is CASSPDASTDTQYF. The V call is TRBV7-2, the J call TRBJ2-3; D not resolved. This CDR3 comprises 14 residues. V lost 5 bases to trimming and J lost 0 bases, with 9 bases between them. Looked up from germline, CDR1 is SGHTA and CDR2 is FQGNSA.

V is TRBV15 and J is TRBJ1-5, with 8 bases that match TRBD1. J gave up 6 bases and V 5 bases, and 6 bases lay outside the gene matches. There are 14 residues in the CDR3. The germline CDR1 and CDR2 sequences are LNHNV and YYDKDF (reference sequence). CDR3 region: CATSPRTGFQPQHF. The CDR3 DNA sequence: TGTGCCACCAGCCCCCGGACAGGGTTTCAGCCCCAGCATTTT.

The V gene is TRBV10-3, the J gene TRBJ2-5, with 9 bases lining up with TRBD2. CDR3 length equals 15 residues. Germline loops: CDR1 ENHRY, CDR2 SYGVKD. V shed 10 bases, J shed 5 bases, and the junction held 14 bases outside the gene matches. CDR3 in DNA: TGTGCCACCAACCGGGCGGGAGGGCCGCAGGAGACCCAGTACTTC. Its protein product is CATNRAGGPQETQYF.

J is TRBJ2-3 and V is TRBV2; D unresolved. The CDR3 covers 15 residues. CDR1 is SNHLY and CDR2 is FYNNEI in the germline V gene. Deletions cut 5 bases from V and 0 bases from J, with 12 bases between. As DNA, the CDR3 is TGTGCCAGCAGTCCCCGGGTGGGTAGCACAGATACGCAGTATTTT. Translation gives CASSPRVGSTDTQYF.

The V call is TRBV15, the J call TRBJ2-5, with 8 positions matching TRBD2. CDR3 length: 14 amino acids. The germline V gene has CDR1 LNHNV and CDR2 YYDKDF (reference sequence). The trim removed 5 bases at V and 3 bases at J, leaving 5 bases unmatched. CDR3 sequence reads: CATSPPTSEETQYF. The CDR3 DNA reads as TGTGCCACCAGCCCGCCGACTAGCGAAGAGACCCAGTACTTC.

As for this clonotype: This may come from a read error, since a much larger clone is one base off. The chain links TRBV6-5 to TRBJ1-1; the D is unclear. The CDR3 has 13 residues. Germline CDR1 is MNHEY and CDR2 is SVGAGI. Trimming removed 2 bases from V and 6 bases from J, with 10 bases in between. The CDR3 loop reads CASSYTEGAEAFF. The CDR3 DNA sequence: TGTGCCAGCAGTTACACGGAAGGCGCTGAAGCTTTCTTT.

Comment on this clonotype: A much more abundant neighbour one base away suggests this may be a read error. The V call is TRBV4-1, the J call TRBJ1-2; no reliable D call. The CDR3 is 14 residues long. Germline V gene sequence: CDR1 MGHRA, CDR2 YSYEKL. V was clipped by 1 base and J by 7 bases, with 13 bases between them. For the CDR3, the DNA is TGCGCCAGCAGCCAAGCAGTCATACCCTGTGGCTACACCTTC. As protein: CASSQAVIPCGYTF.

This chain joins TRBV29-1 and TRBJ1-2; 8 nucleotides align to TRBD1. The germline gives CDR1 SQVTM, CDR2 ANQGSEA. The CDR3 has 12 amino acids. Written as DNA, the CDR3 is TGCAGAGCGACAGGGGTAGGCTATGGCTACACCTTC. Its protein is CRATGVGYGYTF.

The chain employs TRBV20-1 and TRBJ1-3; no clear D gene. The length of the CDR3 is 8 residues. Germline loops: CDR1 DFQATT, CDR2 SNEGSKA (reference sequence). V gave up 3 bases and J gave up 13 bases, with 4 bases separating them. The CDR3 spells CSASSIYF. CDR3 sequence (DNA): TGCAGTGCTAGCAGTATATATTTT.

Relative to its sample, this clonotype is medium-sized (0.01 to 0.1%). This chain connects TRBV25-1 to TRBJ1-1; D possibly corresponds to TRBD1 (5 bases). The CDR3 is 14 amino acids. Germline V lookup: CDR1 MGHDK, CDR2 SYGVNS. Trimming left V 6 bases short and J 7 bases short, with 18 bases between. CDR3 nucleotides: TGTGCCAGCAGGGCGGAGGGGCGTTTGGATGAAGCTTTCTTT. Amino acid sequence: CASRAEGRLDEAFF.

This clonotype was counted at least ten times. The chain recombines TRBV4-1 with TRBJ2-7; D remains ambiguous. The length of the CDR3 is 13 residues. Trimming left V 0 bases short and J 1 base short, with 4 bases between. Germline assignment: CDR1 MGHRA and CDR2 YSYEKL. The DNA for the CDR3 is TGCGCCAGCAGCCAAGAGGTGTCCTACGAGCAGTACTTC. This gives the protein CASSQEVSYEQYF.

CDR3 coding DNA: TGTGCCAGCAGCCCAGATCTGACAGGGGGTGAAAAACTGTTTTTT. Encoded protein: CASSPDLTGGEKLFF. The rearrangement joins TRBV7-9 to TRBJ1-4; 9 nucleotides line up with TRBD1. This CDR3 has 15 residues. After removal of 5 bases from V and 7 bases from J, the junction contained 8 bases not matched to a gene. Germline V gene sequence: CDR1 SEHNR, CDR2 FQNEAQ (reference sequence).

In nucleotides, the CDR3 is TGTGCCAGCAGCGTTGCACCGGTCCCCTACGAGCAGTACTTC. Translating it yields CASSVAPVPYEQYF. The V call is TRBV2, the J call TRBJ2-7; D not certain. The V gene's germline CDR1 is SNHLY and CDR2 FYNNEI. V gave up 6 bases and J gave up 2 bases, with 14 bases separating them. The CDR3 covers 14 residues.

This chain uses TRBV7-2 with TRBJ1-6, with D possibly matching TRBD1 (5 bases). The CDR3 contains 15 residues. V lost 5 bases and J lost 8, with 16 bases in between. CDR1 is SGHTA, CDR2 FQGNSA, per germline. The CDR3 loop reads CASSPGPGDDSPLHF. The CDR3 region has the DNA TGTGCCAGCAGCCCAGGTCCCGGGGACGATTCACCCCTCCACTTT.

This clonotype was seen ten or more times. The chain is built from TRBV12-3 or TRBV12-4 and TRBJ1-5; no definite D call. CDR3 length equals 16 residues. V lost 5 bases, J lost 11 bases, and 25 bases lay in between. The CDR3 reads CASSPRLGLAARTQHF. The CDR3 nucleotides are TGTGCCAGCAGTCCGCGACTTGGACTAGCGGCAAGGACCCAGCATTTT.

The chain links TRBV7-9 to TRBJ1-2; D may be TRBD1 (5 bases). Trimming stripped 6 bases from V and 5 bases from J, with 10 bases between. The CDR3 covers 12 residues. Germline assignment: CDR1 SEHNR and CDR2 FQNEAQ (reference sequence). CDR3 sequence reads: CASRSRGYGYTF. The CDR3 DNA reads TGTGCCAGCAGGTCGAGGGGATATGGCTACACCTTC.

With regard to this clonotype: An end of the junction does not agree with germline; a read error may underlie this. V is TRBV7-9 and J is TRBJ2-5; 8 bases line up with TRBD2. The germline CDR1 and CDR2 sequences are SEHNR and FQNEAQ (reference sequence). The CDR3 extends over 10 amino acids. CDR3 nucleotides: TGTGCCAGCAGCGAGGCGGGAGGAGAATTC. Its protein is CASSEAGGEF.

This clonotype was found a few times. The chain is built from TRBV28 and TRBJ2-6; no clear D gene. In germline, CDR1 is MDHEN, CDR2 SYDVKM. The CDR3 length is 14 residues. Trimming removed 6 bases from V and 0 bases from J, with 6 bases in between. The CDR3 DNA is TGTGCCAGCAGGGGCGTCTCTGGGGCCAACGTCCTGACTTTC. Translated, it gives CASRGVSGANVLTF. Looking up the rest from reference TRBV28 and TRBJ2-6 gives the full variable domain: DVKVTQSSRYLVKRTGEKVFLECVQDMDHENMFWYRQDPGLGLRLIYFSYDVKMKEKGDIPEGYSVSREKKERFSLILESASTNQTSMYLCASRGVSGANVLTFGAGSRLTVL.

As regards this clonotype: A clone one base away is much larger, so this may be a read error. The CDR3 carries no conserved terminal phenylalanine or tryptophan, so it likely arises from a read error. The CDR3 region is CASTRYSNQPQHL. CDR3 in DNA: TGTGCCAGCACTCGATATAGCAATCAGCCCCAGCATCTT. The chain uses TRBV12-3 or TRBV12-4 and TRBJ1-5; D is unclear. Trimming shortened V by 7 bases and J by 0 bases, and 7 bases separated the two germline ends. This CDR3 is 13 amino acids long.

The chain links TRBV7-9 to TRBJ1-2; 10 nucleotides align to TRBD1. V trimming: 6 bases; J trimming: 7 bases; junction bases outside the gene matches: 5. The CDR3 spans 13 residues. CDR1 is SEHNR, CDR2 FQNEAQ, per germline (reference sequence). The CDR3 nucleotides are TGTGCCAGCAGTCGGGACAGGGGAGGTGGCTACACCTTC. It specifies CASSRDRGGGYTF.

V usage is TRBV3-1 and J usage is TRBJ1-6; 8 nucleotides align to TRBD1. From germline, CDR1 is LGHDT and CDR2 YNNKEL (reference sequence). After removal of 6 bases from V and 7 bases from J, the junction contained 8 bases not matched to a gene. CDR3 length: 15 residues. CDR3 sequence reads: CASRQTGTGNSPLHF. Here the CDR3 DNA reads TGTGCCAGCAGACAAACCGGGACAGGCAATTCACCCCTCCACTTT.

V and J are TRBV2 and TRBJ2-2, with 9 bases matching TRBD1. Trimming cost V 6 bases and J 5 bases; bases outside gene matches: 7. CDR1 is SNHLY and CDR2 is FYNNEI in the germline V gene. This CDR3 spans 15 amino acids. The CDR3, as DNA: TGTGCCAGCAGCGTAGGACAGGGGTGGACCGGGGAGCTGTTTTTT. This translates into CASSVGQGWTGELFF.

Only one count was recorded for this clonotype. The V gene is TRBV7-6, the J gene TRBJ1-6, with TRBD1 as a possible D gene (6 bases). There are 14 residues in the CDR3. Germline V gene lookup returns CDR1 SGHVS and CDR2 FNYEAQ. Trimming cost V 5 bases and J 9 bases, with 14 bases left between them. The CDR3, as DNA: TGTGCCAGCAGCCTTGGACAGCCTAGTTCACCCCTCCACTTT. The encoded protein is CASSLGQPSSPLHF.